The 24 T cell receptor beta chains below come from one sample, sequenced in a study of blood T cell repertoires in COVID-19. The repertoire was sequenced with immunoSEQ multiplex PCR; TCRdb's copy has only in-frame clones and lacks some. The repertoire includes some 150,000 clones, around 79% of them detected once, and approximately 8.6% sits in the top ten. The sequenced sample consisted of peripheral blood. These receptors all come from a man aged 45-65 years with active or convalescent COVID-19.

CDR3 in amino acids: CASSLAAGSGNTIYF. Written as DNA, the CDR3 is TGTGCCAGCAGCCTCGCCGCGGGCTCTGGAAACACCATATATTTT. The chain carries TRBV9 and TRBJ1-3; D is uncertain. The length of the CDR3 is 15 residues. The germline V and J ends were trimmed by 4 bases and 0 bases, with 11 bases remaining between them. Germline V gene data show CDR1 as SGDLS and CDR2 as YYNGEE.

CDR3 nucleotide sequence: TGCGCCAGCAGCTTGTTCGGCCTGGATAGAGGCTCTACCCCTGGAAACACCATATATTTT. Amino acid sequence: CASSLFGLDRGSTPGNTIYF. This rearrangement joins TRBV5-1 to TRBJ1-3; D uncertain. The length of the CDR3 is 20 residues. Trimming left V 1 base short and J 2 bases short, with 25 bases between. Germline V gives CDR1 SGHRS, CDR2 YFSETQ.

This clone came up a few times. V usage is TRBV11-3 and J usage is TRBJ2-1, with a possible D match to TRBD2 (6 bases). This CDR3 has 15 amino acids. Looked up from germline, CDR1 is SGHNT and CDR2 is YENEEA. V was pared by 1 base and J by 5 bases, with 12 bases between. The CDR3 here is CASSLGVGLNNEQFF. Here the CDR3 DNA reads TGTGCCAGCAGCTTAGGCGTGGGACTCAACAATGAGCAGTTCTTC.

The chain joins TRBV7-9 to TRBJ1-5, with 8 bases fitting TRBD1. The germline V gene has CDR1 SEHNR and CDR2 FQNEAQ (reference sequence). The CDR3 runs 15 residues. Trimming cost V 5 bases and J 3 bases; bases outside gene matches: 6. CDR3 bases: TGTGCCAGCAGCCCTGACAGGGGCCCCAATCAGCCCCAGCATTTT. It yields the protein CASSPDRGPNQPQHF.

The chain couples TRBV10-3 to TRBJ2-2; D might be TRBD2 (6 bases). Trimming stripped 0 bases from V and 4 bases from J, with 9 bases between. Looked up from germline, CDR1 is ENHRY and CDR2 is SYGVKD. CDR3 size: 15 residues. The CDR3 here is CAISESEGGTGELFF. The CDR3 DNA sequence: TGTGCCATCAGTGAGTCCGAGGGAGGCACCGGGGAGCTGTTTTTT.

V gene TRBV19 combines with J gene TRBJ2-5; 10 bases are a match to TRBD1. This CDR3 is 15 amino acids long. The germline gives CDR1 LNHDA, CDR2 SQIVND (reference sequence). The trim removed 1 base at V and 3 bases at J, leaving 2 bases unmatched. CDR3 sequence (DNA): TGTGCCAGTAGTATAGGCGGGACAGGGGAAGAGACCCAGTACTTC. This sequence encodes CASSIGGTGEETQYF. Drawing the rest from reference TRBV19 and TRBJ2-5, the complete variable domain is DGGITQSPKYLFRKEGQNVTLSCEQNLNHDAMYWYRQDPGQGLRLIYYSQIVNDFQKGDIAEGYSVSREKKESFPLTVTSAQKNPTAFYLCASSIGGTGEETQYFGPGTRLLVL.

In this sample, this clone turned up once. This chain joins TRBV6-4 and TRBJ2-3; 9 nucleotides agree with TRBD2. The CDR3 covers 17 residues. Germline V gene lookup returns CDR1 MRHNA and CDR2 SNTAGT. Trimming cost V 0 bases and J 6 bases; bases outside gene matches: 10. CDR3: CASSDSKPTSGNDTQYF. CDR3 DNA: TGTGCCAGCAGTGACTCGAAGCCGACTAGCGGAAATGATACGCAGTATTTT.

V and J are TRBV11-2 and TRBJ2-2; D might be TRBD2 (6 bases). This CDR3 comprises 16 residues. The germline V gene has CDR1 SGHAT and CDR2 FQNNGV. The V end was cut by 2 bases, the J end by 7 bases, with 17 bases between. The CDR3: CASSLWAAGNGGELFF. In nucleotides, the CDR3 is TGTGCCAGCAGCTTATGGGCGGCGGGGAATGGCGGGGAGCTGTTTTTT.

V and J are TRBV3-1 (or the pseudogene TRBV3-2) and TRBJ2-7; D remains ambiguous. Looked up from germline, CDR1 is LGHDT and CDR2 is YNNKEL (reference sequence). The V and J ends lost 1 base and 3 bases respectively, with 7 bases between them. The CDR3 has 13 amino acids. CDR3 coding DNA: TGTGCCAGCAGCCAAGTCCCTAACTACGAGCAGTACTTC. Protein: CASSQVPNYEQYF.

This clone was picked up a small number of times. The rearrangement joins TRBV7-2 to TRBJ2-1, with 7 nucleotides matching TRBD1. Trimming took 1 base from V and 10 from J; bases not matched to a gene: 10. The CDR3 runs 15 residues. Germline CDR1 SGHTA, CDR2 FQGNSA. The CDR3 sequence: CASSLVGSGGVEQFF. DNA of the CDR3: TGTGCCAGCAGCTTAGTGGGCTCAGGGGGTGTCGAGCAGTTCTTC.

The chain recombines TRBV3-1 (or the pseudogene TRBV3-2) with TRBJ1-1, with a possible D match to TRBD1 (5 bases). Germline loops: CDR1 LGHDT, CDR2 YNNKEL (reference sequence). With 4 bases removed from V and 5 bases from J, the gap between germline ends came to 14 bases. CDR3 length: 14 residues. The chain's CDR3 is CASSRGTRGTEAFF. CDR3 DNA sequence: TGTGCCAGCAGCCGCGGGACCCGAGGAACTGAAGCTTTCTTT.

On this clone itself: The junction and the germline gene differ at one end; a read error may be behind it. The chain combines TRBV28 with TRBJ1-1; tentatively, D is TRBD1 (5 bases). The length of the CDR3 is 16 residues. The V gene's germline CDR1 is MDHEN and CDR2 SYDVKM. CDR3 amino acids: CASSSYPGKMNTEAFF. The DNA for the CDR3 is TGTGCCAGCAGTTCTTACCCAGGGAAGATGAATACTGAAGCTTTCTTT.

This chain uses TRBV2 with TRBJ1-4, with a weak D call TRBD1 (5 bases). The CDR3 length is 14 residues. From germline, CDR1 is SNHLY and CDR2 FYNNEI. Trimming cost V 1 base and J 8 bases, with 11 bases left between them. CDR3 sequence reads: CASSEGFRGEKLFF. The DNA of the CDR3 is TGTGCCAGCAGTGAAGGGTTTCGGGGGGAAAAACTGTTTTTT.

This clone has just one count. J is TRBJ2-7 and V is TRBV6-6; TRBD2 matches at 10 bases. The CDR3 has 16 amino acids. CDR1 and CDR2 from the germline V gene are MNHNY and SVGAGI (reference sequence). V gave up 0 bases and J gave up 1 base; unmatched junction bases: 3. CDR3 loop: CASSYSRTSGSYEQYF. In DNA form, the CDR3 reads TGTGCCAGCAGTTACTCGAGGACTAGCGGATCCTACGAGCAGTACTTC.

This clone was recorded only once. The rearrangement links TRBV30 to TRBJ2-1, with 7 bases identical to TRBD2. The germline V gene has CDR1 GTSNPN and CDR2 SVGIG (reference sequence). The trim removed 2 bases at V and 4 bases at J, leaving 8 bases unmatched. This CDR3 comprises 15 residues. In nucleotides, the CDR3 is TGTGCCTGGAGTCCTACAGCGGGAACGTACAATGAGCAGTTCTTC. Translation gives CAWSPTAGTYNEQFF.

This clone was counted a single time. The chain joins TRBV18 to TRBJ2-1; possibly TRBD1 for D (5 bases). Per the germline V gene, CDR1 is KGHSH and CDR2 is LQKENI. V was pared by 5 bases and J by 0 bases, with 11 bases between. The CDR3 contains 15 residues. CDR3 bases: TGTGCCAGCTCATCCGACAGTAGCTCCTACAATGAGCAGTTCTTC. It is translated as CASSSDSSSYNEQFF. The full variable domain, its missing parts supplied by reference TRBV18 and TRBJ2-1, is NAGVMQNPRHLVRRRGQEARLRCSPMKGHSHVYWYRQLPEEGLKFMVYLQKENIIDESGMPKERFSAEFPKEGPSILRIQQVVRGDSAAYFCASSSDSSSYNEQFFGPGTRLTVL.

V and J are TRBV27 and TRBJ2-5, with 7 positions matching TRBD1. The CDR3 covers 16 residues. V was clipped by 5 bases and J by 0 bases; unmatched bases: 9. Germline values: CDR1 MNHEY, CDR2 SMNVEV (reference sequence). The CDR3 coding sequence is TGTGCCAGCAGTCCCCACAGGGGCGGGTACCAAGAGACCCAGTACTTC. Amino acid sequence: CASSPHRGGYQETQYF.

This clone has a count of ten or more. CDR3 bases: TGTGCCAGTAGTATACTAGGAGGACAGCCCCAGCATTTT. Its protein is CASSILGGQPQHF. The gene calls are TRBV19 and TRBJ1-5; no definite D call. This CDR3 is built from 13 residues. V lost 2 bases and J lost 7, with 9 bases in between. Germline V gives CDR1 LNHDA, CDR2 SQIVND (reference sequence). Drawing the rest from reference TRBV19 and TRBJ1-5, the complete variable domain is DGGITQSPKYLFRKEGQNVTLSCEQNLNHDAMYWYRQDPGQGLRLIYYSQIVNDFQKGDIAEGYSVSREKKESFPLTVTSAQKNPTAFYLCASSILGGQPQHFGDGTRLSIL.

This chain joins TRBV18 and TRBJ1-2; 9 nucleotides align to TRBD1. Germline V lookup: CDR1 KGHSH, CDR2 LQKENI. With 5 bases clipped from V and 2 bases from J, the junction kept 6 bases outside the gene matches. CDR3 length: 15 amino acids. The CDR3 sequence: CASSTTGTGNYGYTF. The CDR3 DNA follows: TGTGCCAGCTCAACGACGGGGACAGGGAACTATGGCTACACCTTC.

As DNA, the CDR3 is TGTGCCAGCAGCTTGGACCCTAGCGGGAGGGCCTACAATGAGCAGTTCTTC. Residues: CASSLDPSGRAYNEQFF. This sequence joins TRBV7-6 and TRBJ2-1; 12 bases align to TRBD2. CDR3 length equals 17 residues. In germline, CDR1 is SGHVS, CDR2 FNYEAQ. J lost 2 bases, V lost 3 bases, and 5 bases had no gene match.

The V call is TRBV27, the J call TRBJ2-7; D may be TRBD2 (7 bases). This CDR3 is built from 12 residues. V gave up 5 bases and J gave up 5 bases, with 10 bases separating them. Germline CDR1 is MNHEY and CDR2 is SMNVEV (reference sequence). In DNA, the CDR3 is TGTGCCAGCAGTCGGGGGGCGAACGAGCAGTACTTC. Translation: CASSRGANEQYF.

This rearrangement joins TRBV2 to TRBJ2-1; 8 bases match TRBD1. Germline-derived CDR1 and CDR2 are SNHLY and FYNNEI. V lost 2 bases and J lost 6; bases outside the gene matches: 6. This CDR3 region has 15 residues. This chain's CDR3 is CASSESQGALNEQFF. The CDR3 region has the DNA TGTGCCAGCAGTGAATCCCAGGGGGCGCTCAATGAGCAGTTCTTC.

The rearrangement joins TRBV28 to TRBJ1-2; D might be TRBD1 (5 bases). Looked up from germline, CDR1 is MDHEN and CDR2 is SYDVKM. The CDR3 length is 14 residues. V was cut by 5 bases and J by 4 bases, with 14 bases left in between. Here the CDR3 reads CASSPPGVPYGYTF. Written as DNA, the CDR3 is TGTGCCAGCAGTCCCCCGGGGGTCCCCTATGGCTACACCTTC.

The CDR3 here is CASSLGQHTGELFF. DNA of the CDR3: TGTGCCAGCAGCTTGGGACAGCACACCGGGGAGCTGTTTTTT. J is TRBJ2-2 and V is TRBV5-5, with D maybe TRBD1 (5 bases). CDR3 size: 14 residues. With 0 bases removed from V and 3 bases from J, the gap between germline ends came to 6 bases. CDR1 and CDR2 (germline): SGHKS, YYEKEE (reference sequence). The entire variable domain, with the rest obtained from reference TRBV5-5 and TRBJ2-2, is as follows: DAGVTQSPTHLIKTRGQQVTLRCSPISGHKSVSWYQQVLGQGPQFIFQYYEKEERGRGNFPDRFSARQFPNYSSELNVNALLLGDSALYLCASSLGQHTGELFFGEGSRLTVL.